These 22 T cell receptor beta chains share one sample of origin, sequenced in a study of T-cell memory formation after mild COVID-19. Using its own MiXCR run on the 5' RACE reads, TCRdb lists one record per CDR3 protein. The sample records some 130,000 distinct CDR3 sequences, around 15% being singletons. The sample consisted of PBMCs or a T cell subset sorted from them (not recorded which). These receptors were obtained from a man aged 18 to 35 who had mild COVID-19 (a few samples of this study predate the infection). Cell type and time point are not known.

V is TRBV6-2 or TRBV6-3 and J is TRBJ2-7; TRBD2 matches 8 bases. V shed 4 bases and J 5 bases; nucleotides not matched to a gene: 4. The CDR3 runs to 13 residues. The V gene's germline CDR1 is MNHEY and CDR2 SVGEGT. CDR3 DNA: TGTGCCAGCAGTTTCGCCGGGGGGGACGAGCAGTACGTC. Residues: CASSFAGGDEQYV.

The V and J genes are TRBV20-1 and TRBJ2-7; D might be TRBD1 or TRBD2, each matching 5 bases. The V gene's germline CDR1 is DFQATT and CDR2 SNEGSKA (reference sequence). The CDR3 is made up of 14 amino acids. V lost 5 bases and J 2 bases, leaving 16 bases between the germline ends. CDR3 residues: CSAANPGTTYEQYF. DNA of the CDR3: TGCAGTGCTGCTAATCCCGGGACCACCTACGAGCAGTACTTC.

The chain links TRBV7-8 to TRBJ1-1, with TRBD1 matching over 7 bases. CDR1 is SGHVS, CDR2 FQNEAQ, per germline. Trimming cost V 6 bases and J 5 bases; bases outside gene matches: 6. CDR3 length: 13 residues. CDR3 in DNA: TGTGCCAGCAGTGGGCAGGGGGGAACTGAAGCTTTCTTT. Its protein product is CASSGQGGTEAFF. The complete variable domain, with remaining parts taken from reference TRBV7-8 and TRBJ1-1, reads GAGVSQSPRYKVAKRGQDVALRCDPISGHVSLFWYQQALGQGPEFLTYFQNEAQLDKSGLPSDRFFAERPEGSVSTLKIQRTQQEDSAVYLCASSGQGGTEAFFGQGTRLTVV.

In this sample, this clonotype turned up many times. The V call is TRBV6-2 or TRBV6-3, the J call TRBJ2-3, with D hard to call. The germline CDR1 and CDR2 sequences are MNHEY and SVGEGT. Trimming took 4 bases from V and 4 from J, leaving 6 bases between them. CDR3 length: 12 amino acids. CDR3 DNA sequence: TGTGCCAGCAGTTTCGCTGCAGATACGCAGTATTTT. This sequence encodes CASSFAADTQYF.

The sample holds a few counts of this clonotype. The chain combines TRBV12-3 or TRBV12-4 with TRBJ1-1; the D gene is possibly TRBD1 (5 bases). The length of the CDR3 is 15 residues. Trimming pared 5 bases from V and 0 bases from J, leaving 13 bases between. DNA for the CDR3: TGTGCCAGCAGTACCCTGGGGGGTCTGAACACTGAAGCTTTCTTT. It codes for CASSTLGGLNTEAFF.

The CDR3 DNA follows: TGTGCCAGCGCCACAGGGATCAATACCGGAAACACCATATATTTT. This sequence encodes CASATGINTGNTIYF. The rearrangement uses TRBV7-2 and TRBJ1-3; D might be TRBD1 (6 bases). There are 15 residues in the CDR3. V lost 8 bases and J 4 bases, leaving 18 bases between the germline ends. The germline gives CDR1 SGHTA, CDR2 FQGNSA.

The V call is TRBV10-1, the J call TRBJ2-5, with TRBD1 as a possible D gene (5 bases). Germline V gene sequence: CDR1 WNHNN, CDR2 SYGVQD (reference sequence). V lost 5 bases and J 3 bases, leaving 13 bases between the germline ends. CDR3 size: 14 residues. The CDR3 coding sequence is TGCGCCAGCAGTAAAACCAGGGTGGAAGAGACCCAGTACTTC. Translating gives CASSKTRVEETQYF.

V and J are TRBV28 and TRBJ2-7; no definite D call. Trimming shortened V by 5 bases and J by 2 bases, and 13 bases separated the two germline ends. The CDR3 extends over 14 amino acids. Germline assignment: CDR1 MDHEN and CDR2 SYDVKM. CDR3: CASSGTDGAYEQYV. The CDR3 nucleotides are TGTGCCAGCAGTGGAACGGACGGTGCCTACGAGCAGTACGTC.

This clonotype was seen a handful of times. The chain couples TRBV20-1 to TRBJ2-1; 11 nucleotides agree with TRBD2. Looked up from germline, CDR1 is DFQATT and CDR2 is SNEGSKA (reference sequence). V dropped 2 bases and J dropped 1; count of bases not matched to a gene: 4. The CDR3 is made up of 16 amino acids. The CDR3 is CSARSLAGGSYNEQFF. The CDR3 bases are TGCAGTGCTAGATCATTAGCGGGGGGGTCCTACAATGAGCAGTTCTTC.

The V and J genes are TRBV9 and TRBJ2-1; 10 nucleotides line up with TRBD2. This CDR3 is built from 16 residues. Germline loops: CDR1 SGDLS, CDR2 YYNGEE. V was pared by 3 bases and J by 8 bases, with 11 bases of the junction left unmatched. In nucleotides, the CDR3 is TGTGCCAGCAGCGAGACCCCCCAGCGGGGGGGCGATGAGCAGTTCTTC. Translating gives CASSETPQRGGDEQFF.

The table lists this clonotype with a few counts. V gene TRBV4-1 combines with J gene TRBJ1-4; D not resolved. CDR1 and CDR2 (germline): MGHRA, YSYEKL. V was pared by 2 bases and J by 8 bases, with 15 bases between. The length of the CDR3 is 15 residues. The CDR3 DNA is TGCGCCAGCAGCCAACCCGACAAAGAAGGGGAAAAACTGTTTTTT. Its translation is CASSQPDKEGEKLFF.

The rearrangement uses TRBV5-1 and TRBJ2-2, with D unclear. Germline V gene lookup returns CDR1 SGHRS and CDR2 YFSETQ. V lost 5 bases and J lost 3, with 11 bases in between. The CDR3 is made up of 14 amino acids. In DNA, the CDR3 is TGCGCCAGCAGTCCCCGGACGGACACCGGGGAGCTGTTTTTT. It yields the protein CASSPRTDTGELFF.

The rearrangement joins TRBV7-9 to TRBJ2-1, with 11 bases matching TRBD2. V was clipped by 5 bases and J by 0 bases; unmatched bases: 6. CDR3 size: 17 residues. Germline V gene sequence: CDR1 SEHNR, CDR2 FQNEAQ (reference sequence). CDR3 sequence: CASSTWGLADSYNEQFF. CDR3 nucleotide sequence: TGTGCCAGCAGCACGTGGGGACTAGCGGACTCCTACAATGAGCAGTTCTTC.

This chain links TRBV9 with TRBJ1-5; D remains unclear. V was pared by 7 bases and J by 9 bases, with 20 bases between. This CDR3 comprises 14 residues. Germline CDR1 is SGDLS and CDR2 is YYNGEE. The CDR3 region has the DNA TGTGCCAGCCCCCAGGTTGGGGTTCATACGCCCCAGCATTTT. It codes for CASPQVGVHTPQHF.

This clonotype was detected many times. The chain recombines TRBV20-1 with TRBJ2-3, with 9 positions matching TRBD2. Germline V gene data show CDR1 as DFQATT and CDR2 as SNEGSKA (reference sequence). Germline trimming cut 5 bases from V and 2 bases from J; bases unmatched to any gene: 8. This CDR3 has 15 residues. The CDR3 bases are TGCAGTGCTCCCCAAAAGCGGGGGGCCACAGATACGCAGTATTTT. Residues: CSAPQKRGATDTQYF.

This clonotype was recorded once. V and J are TRBV3-1 and TRBJ1-4; D remains ambiguous. The CDR3 sequence is 14 residues long. Germline V gene sequence: CDR1 LGHDT, CDR2 YNNKEL (reference sequence). Trimming removed 3 bases at V and 8 bases at J, with 13 bases between. CDR3 DNA: TGTGCCAGCAGCCAGAATCGACATTCCGAAAAACTGTTTTTT. It specifies CASSQNRHSEKLFF.

The table lists this clonotype with a few counts. The genes are TRBV7-2 and TRBJ2-1; no firm D call. The germline CDR1 and CDR2 sequences are SGHTA and FQGNSA. Trimming pared 6 bases from V and 2 bases from J, leaving 8 bases between. CDR3 length: 13 residues. DNA for the CDR3: TGTGCCAGCAGGGCGGCAACCTACAATGAGCAGTTCTTC. This encodes CASRAATYNEQFF.

The V gene is TRBV7-8, the J gene TRBJ2-7; TRBD2 matches at 12 bases. Germline V gene sequence: CDR1 SGHVS, CDR2 FQNEAQ. V shed 5 bases and J 7 bases; nucleotides not matched to a gene: 3. This CDR3 region has 13 residues. CDR3 in amino acids: CASSLGLAGEQYV. The CDR3 coding sequence is TGTGCCAGCAGCCTAGGACTAGCGGGGGAGCAGTACGTC.

The gene calls are TRBV7-2 and TRBJ1-6; perhaps TRBD1 as D (6 bases). This CDR3 has 18 residues. CDR1 is SGHTA, CDR2 FQGNSA, per germline. V dropped 2 bases and J dropped 3 bases, with 17 bases sitting between them. The CDR3: CASSLSVGAGIYNSPLHF. In nucleotides, the CDR3 is TGTGCCAGCAGCTTATCAGTGGGGGCAGGGATCTATAATTCACCCCTCCACTTT.

The chain carries TRBV5-1 and TRBJ1-6, with 7 bases fitting TRBD1. The CDR3 runs to 14 residues. V was pared by 1 base and J by 7 bases, with 2 bases of the junction left unmatched. Looked up from germline, CDR1 is SGHRS and CDR2 is YFSETQ. CDR3 DNA: TGCGCCAGCAGCTTGAAAGGGGGCAATTCACCCCTCCACTTT. Translating it yields CASSLKGGNSPLHF. Full variable domain (remainder filled in from reference TRBV5-1 and TRBJ1-6): KAGVTQTPRYLIKTRGQQVTLSCSPISGHRSVSWYQQTPGQGLQFLFEYFSETQRNKGNFPGRFSGRQFSNSRSEMNVSTLELGDSALYLCASSLKGGNSPLHFGNGTRLTVT.

A single count supports this clonotype. The chain is built from TRBV4-1 and TRBJ2-3; D is unclear. The germline V gene encodes CDR1 MGHRA and CDR2 YSYEKL. The CDR3 has 13 residues. Trimming shortened V by 4 bases and J by 4 bases, and 9 bases separated the two germline ends. Written as DNA, the CDR3 is TGCGCCAGCAGCCGGGTTAGACCAGATACGCAGTATTTT. Protein: CASSRVRPDTQYF.

The table lists this clonotype with many counts. The rearrangement uses TRBV7-2 and TRBJ2-1, with unresolved D. V was pared by 5 bases and J by 0 bases, with 11 bases between. CDR1 is SGHTA, CDR2 FQGNSA, per germline. The CDR3 extends over 15 amino acids. The CDR3: CASSINTNSYNEQFF. The CDR3 DNA sequence: TGTGCCAGCAGCATTAACACAAACTCCTACAATGAGCAGTTCTTC. Filled out from reference TRBV7-2 and TRBJ2-1, the complete variable domain reads GAGVSQSPSNKVTEKGKDVELRCDPISGHTALYWYRQSLGQGLEFLIYFQGNSAPDKSGLPSDRFSAERTGGSVSTLTIQRTQQEDSAVYLCASSINTNSYNEQFFGPGTRLTVL.